This passage covers 31 T cell receptor beta chains from one sample sequenced in a study of T cell repertoires in cytomegalovirus infection. TCRdb re-called the reads with MiXCR, one entry per CDR3 protein. The data hold around 77,000 distinct CDR3 sequences, with 20% to 25% observed a single time. What these receptors recognize is not known. The sequenced sample was CD8+ T cells from cultured PBMCs, obtained from culture after CMV antigen stimulation. The receptors originated from a human donor in good health (CMV status not recorded). Some clones in this sample may be carry-over from other donors' samples.

The chain recombines TRBV19 with TRBJ2-1, with unresolved D. CDR1 and CDR2 (germline): LNHDA, SQIVND (reference sequence). V dropped 3 bases and J dropped 4 bases, with 7 bases sitting between them. The length of the CDR3 is 13 residues. The CDR3 sequence: CASSIYRYNEQFF. The CDR3 DNA is TGTGCCAGTAGTATTTACAGATACAATGAGCAGTTCTTC.

The V call is TRBV6-1, the J call TRBJ2-7; the match to TRBD1 covers 7 bases. After removal of 6 bases from V and 4 bases from J, the junction contained 9 bases not matched to a gene. Germline V CDR1 and CDR2: MNHNS, SASEGT. The CDR3 loop spans 14 amino acids. CDR3 region: CASSMTGLLYEQYF. CDR3 nucleotide sequence: TGTGCCAGCAGCATGACAGGGCTTTTATACGAGCAGTACTTC.

In this sample, this clonotype turned up a few times. This chain links TRBV12-3 or TRBV12-4 with TRBJ2-7; D is uncertain. Trimming removed 3 bases from V and 1 base from J, with 7 bases in between. The CDR3 sequence is 13 residues long. The CDR3 here is CASSLSISYEQYF. The CDR3 region has the DNA TGTGCCAGCAGTTTGTCCATTTCCTACGAGCAGTACTTC.

This clonotype has only a few counts. This chain connects TRBV7-8 to TRBJ2-7; no firm D call. This CDR3 comprises 12 residues. Trimming took off 6 bases at V and 4 bases at J, with 10 bases between the two ends. Per germline, CDR1 SGHVS and CDR2 FQNEAQ. The CDR3 here is CASRRDGYEQYF. The DNA for the CDR3 is TGTGCCAGCAGGCGTGACGGTTACGAGCAGTACTTC.

A few counts support this clonotype. The chain employs TRBV12-3 or TRBV12-4 and TRBJ2-1; 10 bases are shared with TRBD2. This CDR3 region has 16 residues. V lost 5 bases and J lost 4; bases outside the gene matches: 8. In DNA form, the CDR3 reads TGTGCCAGCAGTCAAGCACTAGCGGGGAATTACAATGAGCAGTTCTTC. The encoded protein is CASSQALAGNYNEQFF.

The CDR3 loop reads CASRLKGTGGTDTQYF. CDR3 nucleotide sequence: TGCGCCAGCAGACTAAAGGGGACAGGGGGCACAGATACGCAGTATTTT. V gene TRBV4-1 combines with J gene TRBJ2-3; 10 bases agree with TRBD1. The V gene's germline CDR1 is MGHRA and CDR2 YSYEKL. The CDR3 runs 16 residues. The V segment lost 6 bases and the J segment 1 base; nucleotides outside the gene matches: 7.

The chain has TRBV4-2 and TRBJ1-2, with TRBD1 matching over 7 bases. The CDR3 length is 14 residues. V was pared by 1 base and J by 3 bases, with 2 bases of the junction left unmatched. Germline V gene data show CDR1 as LGHNA and CDR2 as YNFKEQ. CDR3 sequence: CASSQGGTDYGYTF. As DNA, the CDR3 is TGTGCCAGCAGCCAAGGAGGGACAGACTATGGCTACACCTTC.

The chain carries TRBV11-2 and TRBJ1-2; no clear D gene. The CDR3 has 16 amino acids. Germline assignment: CDR1 SGHAT and CDR2 FQNNGV. The V end lost 0 bases, the J end lost 0 bases, and 11 bases lay between the germline ends. Written as DNA, the CDR3 is TGTGCCAGCAGCTTAGAGTTGGTCAGCACTAACTATGGCTACACCTTC. This sequence encodes CASSLELVSTNYGYTF.

The sample holds a few counts of this clonotype. This rearrangement joins TRBV7-2 to TRBJ2-7; D gene uncertain. Germline lookup yields CDR1 SGHTA and CDR2 FQGNSA. The CDR3 contains 14 residues. V was shortened by 2 bases and J by 0 bases, with 8 bases between the two germline ends. CDR3 nucleotides: TGTGCCAGCAGCTTAACGGGCTACTCCTACGAGCAGTACTTC. It yields the protein CASSLTGYSYEQYF.

This clonotype was recorded at least ten times. V is TRBV29-1 and J is TRBJ1-1, with D perhaps matching TRBD1 (5 bases). Germline V CDR1 and CDR2: SQVTM, ANQGSEA. The CDR3 consists of 11 residues. The V end lost 7 bases, the J end lost 5 bases, and 11 bases lay between the germline ends. This chain's CDR3 is CSAHRRTEAFF. CDR3 bases: TGCAGCGCCCACAGGCGAACTGAAGCTTTCTTT.

CDR3 loop: CASSYGIREGTEAFF. CDR3 nucleotides: TGTGCCAGCAGTTACGGGATCAGGGAAGGGACTGAAGCTTTCTTT. The rearrangement uses TRBV6-2 or TRBV6-3 and TRBJ1-1; TRBD1 is a possible D gene (5 bases). V was shortened by 2 bases and J by 5 bases, with 15 bases between the two germline ends. The germline CDR1 and CDR2 sequences are MNHEY and SVGEGT. CDR3 length: 15 amino acids.

This chain links TRBV7-8 with TRBJ2-2, with 8 nucleotides matching TRBD1. V lost 3 bases to trimming and J lost 5 bases; unmatched junction nucleotides: 5. The germline CDR1 and CDR2 sequences are SGHVS and FQNEAQ. The CDR3 contains 15 residues. The CDR3 nucleotides are TGTGCCAGCAGCTTTTCAGGGGGCCGAACCGGGGAGCTGTTTTTT. This translates into CASSFSGGRTGELFF.

The chain has TRBV7-6 and TRBJ1-5; 8 bases are a match to TRBD1. V dropped 5 bases and J dropped 5; count of bases not matched to a gene: 8. The CDR3 contains 15 residues. Germline assignment: CDR1 SGHVS and CDR2 FNYEAQ. CDR3 DNA sequence: TGTGCCAGCAGCCGGACAGGGAGAGGCGATCAGCCCCAGCATTTT. Translating gives CASSRTGRGDQPQHF.

This chain joins TRBV2 and TRBJ2-3, with D possibly being TRBD2 (5 bases). V shed 5 bases and J shed 5 bases, with 17 bases lying between them. CDR1 is SNHLY and CDR2 is FYNNEI in the germline V gene. The CDR3 has 15 residues. CDR3 nucleotides: TGTGCCAGCAGTAGTTGGGAGAACCTAGGAGATACGCAGTATTTT. Its translation: CASSSWENLGDTQYF. Full variable domain (remainder filled in from reference TRBV2 and TRBJ2-3): EPEVTQTPSHQVTQMGQEVILRCVPISNHLYFYWYRQILGQKVEFLVSFYNNEISEKSEIFDDQFSVERPDGSNFTLKIRSTKLEDSAMYFCASSSWENLGDTQYFGPGTRLTVL.

The rearrangement links TRBV6-2 or TRBV6-3 to TRBJ2-2; D is unclear. Germline CDR1 is MNHEY and CDR2 is SVGEGT. V lost 2 bases and J lost 3, with 7 bases in between. The CDR3 runs to 14 residues. CDR3 in DNA: TGTGCCAGCAGTTACCCCATCGACACCGGGGAGCTGTTTTTT. Amino acids: CASSYPIDTGELFF.

For the CDR3, the DNA is TGTGCCAGCAGTTCGACAGGTGCCGACTACGAGCAGTACTTC. Protein sequence: CASSSTGADYEQYF. V gene TRBV6-6 combines with J gene TRBJ2-7, with D perhaps matching TRBD1 (6 bases). Germline lookup yields CDR1 MNHNY and CDR2 SVGAGI (reference sequence). This CDR3 comprises 14 residues. V shed 4 bases and J shed 3 bases, with 13 bases lying between them.

Many counts were recorded for this clonotype. The CDR3 bases are TGCAGTGCTAGAGGGGAGGTCGGGACTAGCGGGGGAGAACGAGAGACCCAGTACTTC. Its translation: CSARGEVGTSGGERETQYF. The V gene is TRBV20-1, the J gene TRBJ2-5, with 14 bases lining up with TRBD2. Losses at the gene ends were 1 base for V and 4 bases for J; bases not matched to a gene: 14. In germline, CDR1 is DFQATT, CDR2 SNEGSKA (reference sequence). The CDR3 spans 19 residues.

The V and J genes are TRBV7-9 and TRBJ1-5; D uncertain. This CDR3 has 14 residues. Germline V gene sequence: CDR1 SEHNR, CDR2 FQNEAQ (reference sequence). V was cut by 2 bases and J by 2 bases, with 7 bases left in between. The CDR3 DNA is TGTGCCAGCAGCTTATACGACGGCAATCAGCCCCAGCATTTT. Amino acid sequence: CASSLYDGNQPQHF.

The V call is TRBV18, the J call TRBJ2-7, with D maybe TRBD1 (6 bases). CDR1 is KGHSH, CDR2 LQKENI, per germline. The CDR3 totals 19 residues. Trimming took off 2 bases at V and 0 bases at J, with 23 bases between the two ends. CDR3 in amino acids: CASSPGVALGDMSSYEQYF. CDR3 nucleotide sequence: TGTGCCAGCTCACCAGGGGTAGCTTTGGGGGACATGAGCTCCTACGAGCAGTACTTC.

The chain combines TRBV5-6 with TRBJ2-3; 7 nucleotides agree with TRBD2. V lost 4 bases, J lost 5 bases, and 7 bases stayed unmatched. CDR1 is SGHDT, CDR2 YYEEEE, per germline. The CDR3 has 14 residues. The CDR3 sequence is CASSDGGGEDTQYF. The DNA for the CDR3 is TGTGCCAGCAGCGACGGTGGGGGGGAAGATACGCAGTATTTT.

This clonotype turned up a few times. The chain recombines TRBV7-2 with TRBJ2-7, with TRBD2 identical over 15 bases. Germline CDR1 reads SGHTA; CDR2 reads FQGNSA. The V and J ends lost 4 bases and 4 bases, in that order; junction bases with no gene match: 5. The CDR3 length is 16 residues. The chain's CDR3 is CASSSGLAGGRYEQYF. CDR3 in DNA: TGTGCCAGCAGCTCTGGACTAGCGGGGGGGAGATACGAGCAGTACTTC.

This clonotype has at least ten counts. The chain employs TRBV12-3 or TRBV12-4 and TRBJ1-2; the D gene is possibly TRBD1 (5 bases). The CDR3 is 17 residues long. Deletions cut 5 bases from V and 0 bases from J, with 19 bases between. The CDR3 DNA reads TGTGCCAGCAGTCCGTGGGGACTTCCGTGGCCTAACTATGGCTACACCTTC. Its translation: CASSPWGLPWPNYGYTF.

This clonotype was observed at least ten times. V is TRBV7-2 and J is TRBJ1-3, with a weak D call TRBD1 (6 bases). This CDR3 spans 17 amino acids. CDR1 is SGHTA, CDR2 FQGNSA, per germline. V lost 0 bases and J 3 bases, leaving 15 bases between the germline ends. DNA for the CDR3: TGTGCCAGCAGCTTAGCCTCCCGGACAGATTTTGGAAACACCATATATTTT. Protein: CASSLASRTDFGNTIYF.

This chain connects TRBV7-8 to TRBJ1-6, with 7 positions matching TRBD1. V dropped 5 bases and J dropped 4; count of bases not matched to a gene: 14. The CDR3 extends over 18 amino acids. Germline V gene lookup returns CDR1 SGHVS and CDR2 FQNEAQ. CDR3 nucleotides: TGTGCCAGCAGCGAGAGGAGATTCGGGACAGATTATAATTCACCCCTCCACTTT. This codes for CASSERRFGTDYNSPLHF.

The V gene is TRBV2, the J gene TRBJ1-2; no definite D call. The CDR3 totals 11 residues. Trimming pared 5 bases from V and 5 bases from J, leaving 6 bases between. Germline CDR1 and CDR2: SNHLY and FYNNEI. CDR3 protein: CASSSEYGYTF. CDR3 DNA sequence: TGTGCCAGCAGTTCCGAGTATGGCTACACCTTC. Full variable domain (rest looked up from reference TRBV2 and TRBJ1-2): EPEVTQTPSHQVTQMGQEVILRCVPISNHLYFYWYRQILGQKVEFLVSFYNNEISEKSEIFDDQFSVERPDGSNFTLKIRSTKLEDSAMYFCASSSEYGYTFGSGTRLTVV.

This rearrangement joins TRBV28 to TRBJ1-5; D is uncertain. With 4 bases removed from V and 3 bases from J, the gap between germline ends came to 7 bases. This CDR3 has 13 residues. Germline V CDR1 and CDR2: MDHEN, SYDVKM. CDR3 region: CASSSGVNQPQHF. Written as DNA, the CDR3 is TGTGCCAGCAGTTCAGGTGTCAATCAGCCCCAGCATTTT.

This chain joins TRBV7-2 and TRBJ2-1; D may be TRBD2 (6 bases). Looked up from germline, CDR1 is SGHTA and CDR2 is FQGNSA. Trimming cost V 2 bases and J 4 bases, with 9 bases left between them. CDR3 length equals 14 residues. CDR3 sequence reads: CASSLPGLYNEQFF. The CDR3 nucleotides are TGTGCCAGCAGCTTACCGGGACTTTACAATGAGCAGTTCTTC.

Here the CDR3 reads CASSPGLAGGRRETQYF. The CDR3 DNA follows: TGTGCCAGCAGCCCTGGACTAGCGGGGGGGCGGCGGGAGACCCAGTACTTC. The chain links TRBV7-2 to TRBJ2-5, with 15 bases lining up with TRBD2. Losses at the gene ends were 5 bases for V and 5 bases for J; bases not matched to a gene: 9. This CDR3 is 17 amino acids long. Germline CDR1 and CDR2: SGHTA and FQGNSA.

The chain joins TRBV4-1 to TRBJ2-3, with TRBD2 as a possible D gene (5 bases). The CDR3 is 15 amino acids. CDR1 is MGHRA, CDR2 YSYEKL, per germline. Trimming cost V 4 bases and J 4 bases, with 15 bases left between them. CDR3 bases: TGCGCCAGCAGCCCCGGCGGGTATGAGGCAGATACGCAGTATTTT. This gives the protein CASSPGGYEADTQYF.

The chain employs TRBV7-6 and TRBJ2-7, with D possibly TRBD2 on 5 matching bases. Germline V gene sequence: CDR1 SGHVS, CDR2 FNYEAQ. CDR3 size: 13 residues. Between the trimmed V and J ends, which lost 5 bases and 6 bases, there was a span of 14 bases. CDR3 protein: CASSPGRGGEQYF. DNA of the CDR3: TGTGCCAGCAGCCCAGGACGGGGTGGCGAGCAGTACTTC. The entire variable domain, with the rest obtained from reference TRBV7-6 and TRBJ2-7, is as follows: GAGVSQSPRYKVTKRGQDVALRCDPISGHVSLYWYRQALGQGPEFLTYFNYEAQQDKSGLPNDRFSAERPEGSISTLTIQRTEQRDSAMYRCASSPGRGGEQYFGPGTRLTVT.

The genes are TRBV12-3 or TRBV12-4 and TRBJ1-5; no clear D. V was cut by 5 bases and J by 1 base, with 15 bases left in between. The CDR3 spans 16 residues. The chain's CDR3 is CASSQLAAGSNQPQHF. Here the CDR3 DNA reads TGTGCCAGCAGTCAATTAGCGGCAGGCAGCAATCAGCCCCAGCATTTT.